This TCR beta chain was captured in a study of blood T cell repertoires in COVID-19. The protocol was immunoSEQ multiplex PCR, while the TCRdb copy is restricted to in-frame clones and leaves out a portion. The top ten clones hold more than 9% of a sample with about 78,000 clones, over 70% of them seen once. This CDR3 comprises 16 residues. J lost 4 bases, V lost 2 bases, and 9 bases had no gene match. Germline CDR1 reads SGHRS; CDR2 reads YFSETQ. The sequencing sample was made of peripheral blood. The sequence was collected from a human donor in a cohort sampled during active COVID-19. This rearrangement joins TRBV5-1 to TRBJ1-2; 9 positions agree with TRBD1. The CDR3 sequence is CASSLGTGNLFYGYTF. The CDR3 DNA is TGCGCCAGCAGCTTAGGGACAGGGAATCTTTTCTATGGCTACACCTTC.